This TCR beta chain was identified in a study of blood T cells in healthy people across ages. Study results and limitations: Naive CD4+ cell counts and diversity both ran higher in long-lived than in aged donors. Unsorted PBMCs blocked a conclusive comparison of naive and antigen-experienced cells.

The use of a sample-barcoded 5' primer and a J-beta primer mix characterized a second PCR of roughly 6 to 11 cycles. MiXCR, run by TCRdb on the 5' RACE reads, gives a single entry per CDR3 protein. This table has approximately 730,000 distinct CDR3 sequences, roughly 43% appearing once. The CDR3 totals 16 residues. V was shortened by 4 bases and J by 1 base, with 16 bases between the two germline ends. CDR1 LGHDT and CDR2 YNNKEL come from the germline V gene (reference sequence). Researchers collected ten milliliters of peripheral blood from every single donor. Each sample used at least 7 million PBMCs. In this sample, this clonotype turned up once. Its antigen is unknown.

The V gene is TRBV3-1, the J gene TRBJ2-5; perhaps TRBD2 as D (6 bases). Sequences were obtained from blood. The sequence was obtained from a woman aged 55 to 70 in good health. CDR3 amino acids: CASSLASSLAQETQYF. The DNA of the CDR3 is TGTGCCAGCAGCCTGGCTTCCTCACTAGCCCAAGAGACCCAGTACTTC.